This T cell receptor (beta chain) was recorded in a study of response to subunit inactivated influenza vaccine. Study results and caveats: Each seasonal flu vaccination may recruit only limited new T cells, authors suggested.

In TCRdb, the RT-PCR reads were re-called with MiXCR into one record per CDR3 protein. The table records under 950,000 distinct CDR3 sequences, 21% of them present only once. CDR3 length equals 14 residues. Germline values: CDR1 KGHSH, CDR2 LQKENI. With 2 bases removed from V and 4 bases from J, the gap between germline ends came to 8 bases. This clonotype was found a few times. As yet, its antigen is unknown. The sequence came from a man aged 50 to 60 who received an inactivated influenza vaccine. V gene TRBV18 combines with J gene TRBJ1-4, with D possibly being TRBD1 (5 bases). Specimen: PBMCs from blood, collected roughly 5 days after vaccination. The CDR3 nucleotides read TGTGCCAGCTCACCAGCCGGGGGTAATGAAAAACTGTTTTTT. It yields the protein CASSPAGGNEKLFF.